One sample yielded the 32 T cell receptor beta chains listed below, sequenced in a study of T cells in localized non-small cell lung cancer (dated by TCRdb to 2018 to 2021). The library was produced with the immunoSEQ multiplex PCR assay. TCRdb took over this immuneACCESS table, retaining in-frame rearrangements with V and J assigned. Such tables are incomplete; in checked studies, under half of the missing clones stem from an unresolved V gene, and the remainder is unexplained. The sample includes approximately 65,000 clones, with 81% observed a single time. The leading ten clones occupy roughly 4.5% of the sample. The sequencing used PBMCs, collected before any cancer treatment. Source of these receptors: a man between 40 and 70 years old with stage II lung adenocarcinoma.

The chain carries TRBV25-1 and TRBJ1-2; D not certain. The CDR3 runs to 15 residues. CDR1 and CDR2 (germline): MGHDK, SYGVNS. The germline V and J ends were trimmed by 3 bases and 2 bases, with 13 bases remaining between them. The CDR3 loop is CASSDPWAPNYGYTF. The CDR3 coding sequence is TGTGCCAGCAGTGACCCGTGGGCCCCAAACTATGGCTACACCTTC.

In its sample, this clone was seen a few times. The CDR3 DNA is TGTGCCAGCAGCCCGGGACAGTTCAATCAGCCCCAGCATTTT. It is translated as CASSPGQFNQPQHF. The chain links TRBV11-2 to TRBJ1-5; 7 nucleotides match TRBD1. The CDR3 runs 14 residues. Germline CDR1 and CDR2: SGHAT and FQNNGV. V was clipped by 5 bases and J by 3 bases; unmatched bases: 4.

The sample holds a few counts of this clone. This chain joins TRBV2 and TRBJ2-2, with D hard to call. V shed 10 bases and J shed 2 bases, with 8 bases lying between them. The CDR3 is 12 amino acids. CDR1 and CDR2 (germline): SNHLY, FYNNEI. The CDR3 nucleotides are TGTGCCACCTCAGATAACACCGGGGAGCTGTTTTTT. Translation: CATSDNTGELFF.

This clone was seen only once. This chain connects TRBV10-3 to TRBJ2-1; perhaps TRBD2 as D (5 bases). V was clipped by 5 bases and J by 15 bases, with 17 bases between them. The CDR3 has 12 amino acids. Germline V gives CDR1 ENHRY, CDR2 SYGVKD. The CDR3 DNA reads TGTGCCATCAGTCCATATGAGGGAGCAGTGTTCTTC. The encoded protein is CAISPYEGAVFF.

The chain carries TRBV25-1 and TRBJ2-3; a possible D gene is TRBD1 (5 bases). Germline V CDR1 and CDR2: MGHDK, SYGVNS. The CDR3 length is 12 residues. Trimming removed 2 bases at V and 6 bases at J, with 6 bases between. CDR3 in amino acids: CASSERGDTQYF. For the CDR3, the DNA is TGTGCCAGCAGTGAAAGGGGTGATACGCAGTATTTT.

DNA of the CDR3: TGTGCCAGTAGTCCACGAAACAGGGTCTCTGGAAACACCATATATTTT. Residues: CASSPRNRVSGNTIYF. The chain is built from TRBV19 and TRBJ1-3, with D perhaps TRBD1 (6 bases). Germline assignment: CDR1 LNHDA and CDR2 SQIVND (reference sequence). The CDR3 contains 16 residues. Deletions cut 5 bases from V and 0 bases from J, with 14 bases between.

The chain is built from TRBV20-1 and TRBJ2-5, with D perhaps matching TRBD1 or TRBD2 (5 bases each). Germline CDR1 is DFQATT and CDR2 is SNEGSKA (reference sequence). The CDR3 extends over 11 amino acids. V was clipped by 6 bases and J by 4 bases, with 9 bases between them. The CDR3 is CSAPRGETQYF. The DNA of the CDR3 is TGCAGTGCCCCGAGGGGAGAGACCCAGTACTTC.

The chain is built from TRBV15 and TRBJ1-4; perhaps TRBD1 as D (6 bases). Germline V lookup: CDR1 LNHNV, CDR2 YYDKDF (reference sequence). This CDR3 comprises 16 residues. Trimming left V 5 bases short and J 4 bases short, with 17 bases between. CDR3 DNA sequence: TGTGCCACCAGCGACTTGATGGGGGCGAGTAATGAAAAACTGTTTTTT. Protein: CATSDLMGASNEKLFF.

This rearrangement joins TRBV5-4 to TRBJ2-7; 10 bases align to TRBD2. CDR1 SGHNT and CDR2 YYREEE come from the germline V gene (reference sequence). The J segment lost 5 bases and the V segment lost 4 bases, leaving 6 bases of the junction unmatched. The CDR3 is 14 residues long. The CDR3 is CASSLGTSENEQYF. The CDR3 coding sequence is TGTGCCAGCAGCCTCGGGACTAGCGAAAACGAGCAGTACTTC.

This chain joins TRBV9 and TRBJ1-3; D perhaps matches TRBD1 (5 bases). V dropped 2 bases and J dropped 1 base, with 13 bases sitting between them. The CDR3 has 16 residues. The germline gives CDR1 SGDLS, CDR2 YYNGEE. CDR3 sequence (DNA): TGTGCCAGCAGCGTCTCCGGGACTGCTTCTGGAAACACCATATATTTT. It specifies CASSVSGTASGNTIYF.

This rearrangement joins TRBV29-1 to TRBJ2-7; 9 positions agree with TRBD1. V lost 5 bases to trimming and J lost 5 bases; unmatched junction nucleotides: 7. This CDR3 has 13 residues. Germline CDR1 SQVTM, CDR2 ANQGSEA. CDR3 protein: CSVYRQGGNEQYF. CDR3 bases: TGCAGCGTTTACCGACAGGGGGGGAACGAGCAGTACTTC.

This chain connects TRBV5-4 to TRBJ1-1; 7 nucleotides line up with TRBD1. The CDR3 contains 14 residues. J lost 4 bases, V lost 4 bases, and 7 bases had no gene match. In germline, CDR1 is SGHNT, CDR2 YYREEE (reference sequence). The CDR3 is CASSGTALGTEAFF. The CDR3 coding sequence is TGTGCCAGCAGCGGGACAGCCCTAGGCACTGAAGCTTTCTTT.

The chain is built from TRBV5-1 and TRBJ2-7; a possible D gene is TRBD2 (6 bases). This CDR3 has 13 residues. Trimming pared 5 bases from V and 6 bases from J, leaving 15 bases between. Germline V gives CDR1 SGHRS, CDR2 YFSETQ. The CDR3, as DNA: TGCGCCAGCAGAGCTGGAGGGATGGGCGAGCAGTACTTC. It encodes CASRAGGMGEQYF.

The J gene is TRBJ2-1, the V gene TRBV7-9, with D maybe TRBD2 (5 bases). This CDR3 comprises 16 residues. CDR1 SEHNR and CDR2 FQNEAQ come from the germline V gene (reference sequence). Trimming removed 4 bases from V and 1 base from J, with 14 bases in between. The DNA for the CDR3 is TGTGCCAGCAGCTCCCTGACTGGAGGATCCTACAATGAGCAGTTCTTC. Protein sequence: CASSSLTGGSYNEQFF.

This clone was counted only a few times. The chain employs TRBV25-1 and TRBJ2-6; D remains ambiguous. V dropped 5 bases and J dropped 0 bases, with 11 bases sitting between them. Germline assignment: CDR1 MGHDK and CDR2 SYGVNS. This CDR3 spans 16 amino acids. The CDR3 loop reads CASSLGGSSGANVLTF. In DNA form, the CDR3 reads TGTGCCAGCAGTTTGGGCGGATCCTCTGGGGCCAACGTCCTGACTTTC. The whole variable domain, filled in from reference TRBV25-1 and TRBJ2-6, reads EADIYQTPRYLVIGTGKKITLECSQTMGHDKMYWYQQDPGMELHLIHYSYGVNSTEKGDLSSESTVSRIRTEHFPLTLESARPSHTSQYLCASSLGGSSGANVLTFGAGSRLTVL.

The rearrangement joins TRBV2 to TRBJ1-2; unclear D gene. Per germline, CDR1 SNHLY and CDR2 FYNNEI. The CDR3 contains 17 residues. V lost 6 bases to trimming and J lost 7 bases, with 27 bases between them. The CDR3 loop reads CASRLLSETWSWGGYTF. CDR3 coding DNA: TGTGCCAGCAGACTACTTTCCGAGACCTGGTCGTGGGGTGGCTACACCTTC. Combining the CDR3 with reference TRBV2 and TRBJ1-2 gives the whole variable domain EPEVTQTPSHQVTQMGQEVILRCVPISNHLYFYWYRQILGQKVEFLVSFYNNEISEKSEIFDDQFSVERPDGSNFTLKIRSTKLEDSAMYFCASRLLSETWSWGGYTFGSGTRLTVV.

The J gene is TRBJ2-5, the V gene TRBV19, with 10 bases fitting TRBD2. This CDR3 has 15 residues. CDR1 is LNHDA, CDR2 SQIVND, per germline (reference sequence). V dropped 4 bases and J dropped 4; count of bases not matched to a gene: 6. Written as DNA, the CDR3 is TGTGCCAGTAGTACCCCTAGCGGGAGACGAGAGACCCAGTACTTC. Translated, it gives CASSTPSGRRETQYF.

The CDR3 protein is CASTRDISGSPLHF. In DNA form, the CDR3 reads TGTGCCAGCACCCGGGACATTTCTGGTTCACCCCTCCACTTT. The chain carries TRBV6-5 and TRBJ1-6; TRBD1 is a possible D gene (6 bases). V was clipped by 7 bases and J by 9 bases, with 16 bases between them. Germline V gives CDR1 MNHEY, CDR2 SVGAGI. The CDR3 is 14 amino acids.

J is TRBJ2-1 and V is TRBV28; 14 bases are shared with TRBD2. Unmatched junction bases numbered 6, after V lost 7 bases and J lost 10 bases. The CDR3 has 14 residues. Germline V lookup: CDR1 MDHEN, CDR2 SYDVKM. The CDR3 loop reads CASTPGLAGEEQFF. The CDR3 bases are TGTGCCAGCACGCCGGGACTAGCGGGAGAGGAGCAGTTCTTC. Using reference TRBV28 and TRBJ2-1 for the parts outside the CDR3, the full variable domain is DVKVTQSSRYLVKRTGEKVFLECVQDMDHENMFWYRQDPGLGLRLIYFSYDVKMKEKGDIPEGYSVSREKKERFSLILESASTNQTSMYLCASTPGLAGEEQFFGPGTRLTVL.

A single count supports this clone. V and J are TRBV6-1 and TRBJ2-2; 7 bases are shared with TRBD2. CDR3 size: 12 residues. In germline, CDR1 is MNHNS, CDR2 SASEGT. V gave up 7 bases and J gave up 5 bases; unmatched junction bases: 1. CDR3 nucleotides: TGTGCCAGCACCGGGGGGACCGGGGAGCTGTTTTTT. As protein: CASTGGTGELFF.

The V and J genes are TRBV6-5 and TRBJ2-5, with a possible D match to TRBD1 (7 bases). The CDR3 loop spans 14 amino acids. Germline lookup yields CDR1 MNHEY and CDR2 SVGAGI. Trimming pared 2 bases from V and 7 bases from J, leaving 14 bases between. CDR3 sequence reads: CASSYGGTEGTQYF. Written as DNA, the CDR3 is TGTGCCAGCAGTTACGGGGGGACAGAAGGGACCCAGTACTTC.

The chain links TRBV7-3 to TRBJ2-3; 9 bases map to TRBD1. CDR1 is SGHTA, CDR2 FQGTGA, per germline. The CDR3 sequence is 16 residues long. The junction had 11 bases not matched to a gene; V was cut back by 5 bases and J by 5 bases. CDR3 nucleotide sequence: TGTGCCAGCAGCGCTCCTGGGACAGGGTCGGGAGATACGCAGTATTTT. This translates into CASSAPGTGSGDTQYF.

The chain uses TRBV19 and TRBJ1-3, with TRBD1 matching over 7 bases. V was clipped by 6 bases and J by 6 bases; unmatched bases: 11. The CDR3 spans 15 residues. CDR1 is LNHDA, CDR2 SQIVND, per germline (reference sequence). CDR3 region: CASRSALGTENTIYF. The CDR3 nucleotides read TGTGCCAGTAGAAGTGCCCTCGGGACAGAAAACACCATATATTTT.

The chain uses TRBV28 and TRBJ2-7; 7 positions match TRBD1. Trimming took 3 bases from V and 6 from J; bases not matched to a gene: 11. CDR1 is MDHEN, CDR2 SYDVKM, per germline. CDR3 size: 15 residues. The CDR3, as DNA: TGTGCCAGCAGTTTCGCCGACAGGGCTTTCGGCGAGCAGTACTTC. Its protein is CASSFADRAFGEQYF.

V usage is TRBV6-1 and J usage is TRBJ1-2; D is unresolved. The CDR3 loop spans 13 amino acids. Germline V lookup: CDR1 MNHNS, CDR2 SASEGT. Trimming removed 6 bases from V and 6 bases from J, with 14 bases in between. The CDR3 loop reads CASRGRNYDGYTF. In DNA form, the CDR3 reads TGTGCCAGCAGGGGTCGGAACTACGATGGCTACACCTTC.

This clone was detected a few times. The chain links TRBV11-3 to TRBJ2-4, with D maybe TRBD2 (5 bases). The CDR3 contains 15 residues. CDR1 and CDR2 from the germline V gene are SGHNT and YENEEA. Trimming removed 5 bases from V and 7 bases from J, with 18 bases in between. CDR3 bases: TGTGCCAGCAGCCCAGCGCCGTACCCGGGGAACATTCAGTACTTC. Its translation is CASSPAPYPGNIQYF. Full variable domain (missing parts from reference TRBV11-3 and TRBJ2-4): EAGVVQSPRYKIIEKKQPVAFWCNPISGHNTLYWYLQNLGQGPELLIRYENEEAVDDSQLPKDRFSAERLKGVDSTLKIQPAELGDSAVYLCASSPAPYPGNIQYFGAGTRLSVL.

The rearrangement uses TRBV18 and TRBJ1-1, with D possibly matching TRBD1 (5 bases). Germline CDR1 reads KGHSH; CDR2 reads LQKENI. CDR3 length: 13 amino acids. The V gene lost 3 bases and the J gene lost 4 bases, with 9 bases spanning the gap. The CDR3 DNA reads TGTGCCAGCTCACCCGGACAAGGCACTGAAGCTTTCTTT. This codes for CASSPGQGTEAFF.

The V call is TRBV19, the J call TRBJ2-7; either TRBD1 or TRBD2 may supply D (5 bases each). CDR1 and CDR2 from the germline V gene are LNHDA and SQIVND (reference sequence). The CDR3 totals 15 residues. Trimming pared 5 bases from V and 2 bases from J, leaving 16 bases between. CDR3 sequence (DNA): TGTGCCAGTAGTCTCAGCTCGGGACCTACCTACGAGCAGTACTTC. Translating gives CASSLSSGPTYEQYF.

The chain is built from TRBV5-1 and TRBJ1-1; D gene ambiguous. The V end lost 7 bases, the J end lost 2 bases, and 12 bases lay between the germline ends. The germline V gene has CDR1 SGHRS and CDR2 YFSETQ. CDR3 length equals 13 residues. In nucleotides, the CDR3 is TGCGCCAGCGTTAGCATTTCAAACACTGAAGCTTTCTTT. The encoded protein is CASVSISNTEAFF.

The genes are TRBV11-2 and TRBJ2-2, with TRBD2 as a possible D gene (5 bases). Trimming cost V 1 base and J 5 bases, with 11 bases left between them. The germline CDR1 and CDR2 sequences are SGHAT and FQNNGV. This CDR3 comprises 15 residues. CDR3 nucleotide sequence: TGTGCCAGCAGCTTAGTTTTAAGGAGGACCGGGGAGCTGTTTTTT. Its translation is CASSLVLRRTGELFF.

The chain employs TRBV6-1 and TRBJ1-2, with D tentatively TRBD1 (5 bases). Germline V gene data show CDR1 as MNHNS and CDR2 as SASEGT. The ends were cut back, 1 base at V and 2 bases at J, with 11 bases in the middle. CDR3 size: 15 residues. This CDR3 is CASSEEAQANYGYTF. The CDR3 region has the DNA TGTGCCAGCAGTGAAGAGGCACAGGCCAACTATGGCTACACCTTC.

V and J are TRBV5-5 and TRBJ1-3, with TRBD1 as a possible D gene (6 bases). The germline V gene encodes CDR1 SGHKS and CDR2 YYEKEE (reference sequence). V was clipped by 4 bases and J by 0 bases, with 11 bases between them. The CDR3 has 15 amino acids. The CDR3, as DNA: TGTGCCAGCAGCCGCGGGGACACCTCTGGAAACACCATATATTTT. Protein sequence: CASSRGDTSGNTIYF.